Following are 29 T cell receptor beta chains from one sample sequenced in a study of a mutant IDH1 vaccine in newly diagnosed glioma. Assay used: immunoSEQ multiplex PCR; TCRdb lists only in-frame clones, some missing. The repertoire holds fewer than 40,000 clones, with 78% as singletons. The antigens these receptors bind are not known. Time point noted: week 5, during vaccination. Each dose delivered 300 ug of mutant IDH1 20-mer peptide subcutaneously with imiquimod. Specimen: PBMCs, collected from a glioma patient whose treatment included an IDH1 peptide vaccine. These receptors were taken from a man aged 35-49 years with glioma.

The J gene is TRBJ1-6, the V gene TRBV5-1; D may be TRBD1 (5 bases). Germline V gene lookup returns CDR1 SGHRS and CDR2 YFSETQ. The CDR3 has 17 amino acids. Trimming removed 4 bases at V and 0 bases at J, with 14 bases between. The CDR3 DNA reads as TGCGCCAGCAGCCGACAGAGCCCCAGCTCCTATAATTCACCCCTCCACTTT. Its protein is CASSRQSPSSYNSPLHF.

V and J are TRBV10-1 and TRBJ2-1, with 7 bases matching TRBD2. V lost 7 bases and J lost 4; bases outside the gene matches: 13. Germline values: CDR1 WNHNN, CDR2 SYGVQD (reference sequence). The CDR3 has 16 residues. CDR3 DNA: TGCGCCAGCAAGGGGAGGGAGAAGATAGAGTACAATGAGCAGTTCTTC. It specifies CASKGREKIEYNEQFF.

J is TRBJ1-2 and V is TRBV6-5; tentative D call: TRBD1 (5 bases). CDR1 is MNHEY, CDR2 SVGAGI, per germline. Trimming took off 5 bases at V and 4 bases at J, with 14 bases between the two ends. The CDR3 is 14 residues long. The CDR3 here is CASSIRDGLYGYTF. The CDR3 DNA is TGTGCCAGCAGTATCCGGGACGGACTCTATGGCTACACCTTC.

V gene TRBV6-5 combines with J gene TRBJ2-7; a possible D gene is TRBD2 (5 bases). The CDR3 sequence is 13 residues long. Trimming removed 2 bases from V and 4 bases from J, with 9 bases in between. Germline lookup yields CDR1 MNHEY and CDR2 SVGAGI. CDR3 sequence reads: CASSYTTSYEQYF. For the CDR3, the DNA is TGTGCCAGCAGTTACACCACTAGTTACGAGCAGTACTTC.

The chain employs TRBV5-1 and TRBJ1-2; D gene uncertain. CDR3 length: 17 amino acids. Trimming took off 0 bases at V and 0 bases at J, with 15 bases between the two ends. The germline gives CDR1 SGHRS, CDR2 YFSETQ. CDR3 protein: CASSLGLLGDPNYGYTF. The CDR3 coding sequence is TGCGCCAGCAGCTTGGGGTTGTTGGGCGATCCTAACTATGGCTACACCTTC.

The CDR3 nucleotides are TGTGCCAGTAGTACGCGGACAGGGCCATATCAGCCCCAGCATTTT. This codes for CASSTRTGPYQPQHF. The rearrangement links TRBV19 to TRBJ1-5; 8 bases align to TRBD1. The germline V gene encodes CDR1 LNHDA and CDR2 SQIVND (reference sequence). V lost 4 bases to trimming and J lost 5 bases; unmatched junction nucleotides: 7. The CDR3 is 15 residues long.

The chain carries TRBV6-6 and TRBJ2-5; 8 bases are a match to TRBD2. The CDR3 loop spans 15 amino acids. From germline, CDR1 is MNHNY and CDR2 SVGAGI (reference sequence). J gave up 3 bases and V 0 bases, and 3 bases lay outside the gene matches. Here the CDR3 reads CASSYSATSEETQYF. In DNA form, the CDR3 reads TGTGCCAGCAGTTACTCCGCGACTAGCGAAGAGACCCAGTACTTC.

The rearrangement links TRBV2 to TRBJ2-7; D is ambiguous. CDR3 length equals 12 residues. Germline CDR1 reads SNHLY; CDR2 reads FYNNEI. The germline V and J ends were trimmed by 6 bases and 3 bases, with 9 bases remaining between them. The CDR3: CASSVNNYEQYF. The DNA of the CDR3 is TGTGCCAGCAGCGTTAACAACTACGAGCAGTACTTC.

This clone was counted a single time. This chain links TRBV27 with TRBJ2-3, with 7 bases lining up with TRBD1. Trimming took 6 bases from V and 5 from J; bases not matched to a gene: 2. CDR3 size: 12 residues. The germline V gene encodes CDR1 MNHEY and CDR2 SMNVEV (reference sequence). Written as DNA, the CDR3 is TGTGCCAGCAGCAACAGGGGAGATACGCAGTATTTT. This sequence encodes CASSNRGDTQYF.

This clone has just a few counts. The V and J genes are TRBV7-9 and TRBJ1-5; D is ambiguous. The CDR3 is 12 amino acids. V lost 0 bases and J 9 bases, leaving 6 bases between the germline ends. CDR1 and CDR2 from the germline V gene are SEHNR and FQNEAQ (reference sequence). The CDR3 sequence: CASSLAGVPQHF. The DNA for the CDR3 is TGTGCCAGCAGCTTAGCCGGGGTGCCCCAGCATTTT.

J is TRBJ1-4 and V is TRBV5-6; tentative D call: TRBD1 (6 bases). Between the trimmed V and J ends, which lost 5 bases and 3 bases, there was a span of 14 bases. This CDR3 contains 15 residues. Germline V CDR1 and CDR2: SGHDT, YYEEEE. CDR3 region: CASRTSRGANEKLFF. For the CDR3, the DNA is TGTGCCAGCAGGACCTCCAGGGGCGCTAATGAAAAACTGTTTTTT. The complete variable domain, with remaining parts taken from reference TRBV5-6 and TRBJ1-4, reads DAGVTQSPTHLIKTRGQQVTLRCSPKSGHDTVSWYQQALGQGPQFIFQYYEEEERQRGNFPDRFSGHQFPNYSSELNVNALLLGDSALYLCASRTSRGANEKLFFGSGTQLSVL.

In its sample, this clone was seen once. The V call is TRBV5-1, the J call TRBJ1-2; D gene uncertain. The CDR3 extends over 13 amino acids. Germline values: CDR1 SGHRS, CDR2 YFSETQ. V dropped 4 bases and J dropped 2 bases, with 9 bases sitting between them. CDR3 DNA sequence: TGCGCCAGCAGCAGGGAGTCCAACTATGGCTACACCTTC. This sequence encodes CASSRESNYGYTF.

V and J are TRBV14 and TRBJ1-2; a weak D match, TRBD1 (5 bases). The CDR3 length is 12 residues. Deletions cut 4 bases from V and 7 bases from J, with 10 bases between. Germline CDR1 and CDR2: SGHDN and FVKESK. The CDR3 here is CASSLRATGYTF. CDR3 in DNA: TGTGCCAGCAGCCTCAGGGCAACTGGCTACACCTTC.

The V call is TRBV13, the J call TRBJ2-1; weak D call: TRBD2 (6 bases). With 5 bases removed from V and 4 bases from J, the gap between germline ends came to 12 bases. CDR3 length: 14 residues. Germline V gene data show CDR1 as PRHDT and CDR2 as FYEKMQ (reference sequence). CDR3 nucleotide sequence: TGTGCCAGCAGCGAGGCGGAGGGGTACAATGAGCAGTTCTTC. Translated: CASSEAEGYNEQFF.

The V and J genes are TRBV7-2 and TRBJ2-5; D could derive from TRBD1 or TRBD2 (6 bases each). V lost 0 bases and J 5 bases, leaving 13 bases between the germline ends. The germline V gene has CDR1 SGHTA and CDR2 FQGNSA. The CDR3 extends over 15 amino acids. CDR3 residues: CASSLAPGAGETQYF. CDR3 coding DNA: TGTGCCAGCAGCTTAGCGCCGGGGGCAGGGGAGACCCAGTACTTC. Complete variable domain (other parts from reference TRBV7-2 and TRBJ2-5): GAGVSQSPSNKVTEKGKDVELRCDPISGHTALYWYRQSLGQGLEFLIYFQGNSAPDKSGLPSDRFSAERTGGSVSTLTIQRTQQEDSAVYLCASSLAPGAGETQYFGPGTRLLVL.

V is TRBV5-4 and J is TRBJ2-1, with D possibly matching TRBD1 (6 bases). CDR1 and CDR2 (germline): SGHNT, YYREEE (reference sequence). Trimming took 4 bases from V and 7 from J, leaving 15 bases between them. The CDR3 runs 14 residues. CDR3 sequence reads: CASSNRDTFNEQFF. CDR3 nucleotide sequence: TGTGCCAGCAGCAACCGGGACACTTTTAATGAGCAGTTCTTC.

This clone was found a few times. This chain connects TRBV4-1 to TRBJ1-1; D unclear. There are 15 residues in the CDR3. V gave up 1 base and J gave up 6 bases, with 15 bases separating them. Germline CDR1 and CDR2: MGHRA and YSYEKL. In DNA, the CDR3 is TGCGCCAGCAGCCAAGGATACAGCGGAAAGCCTGAAGCTTTCTTT. This translates into CASSQGYSGKPEAFF.

This clone was recorded only once. V is TRBV5-1 and J is TRBJ1-5; maybe TRBD1 (6 bases). V lost 4 bases to trimming and J lost 5 bases, with 13 bases between them. The CDR3 contains 14 residues. Germline CDR1 is SGHRS and CDR2 is YFSETQ. The CDR3 region is CASSKGQTDQPQHF. CDR3 sequence (DNA): TGCGCCAGCAGCAAGGGACAAACGGATCAGCCCCAGCATTTT.

The genes are TRBV2 and TRBJ1-5, with 8 bases identical to TRBD1. Germline V gene sequence: CDR1 SNHLY, CDR2 FYNNEI. With V trimmed by 6 bases and J by 7 bases, 8 bases remained unmatched. This CDR3 has 14 residues. CDR3: CASRTQGAGQPQHF. DNA of the CDR3: TGTGCCAGCAGGACCCAGGGGGCCGGACAGCCCCAGCATTTT.

The rearrangement links TRBV6-5 to TRBJ1-1, with D maybe TRBD1 (6 bases). The CDR3 length is 15 residues. Germline V gene lookup returns CDR1 MNHEY and CDR2 SVGAGI. V was cut by 0 bases and J by 7 bases, with 15 bases left in between. In DNA form, the CDR3 reads TGTGCCAGCAGTTACTCTCCCAGGGGATACGGTGAAGCTTTCTTT. Amino acids: CASSYSPRGYGEAFF.

The V and J genes are TRBV6-5 and TRBJ2-7, with D possibly TRBD1 on 7 matching bases. This CDR3 region has 16 residues. The germline gives CDR1 MNHEY, CDR2 SVGAGI. V was pared by 2 bases and J by 3 bases, with 17 bases between. CDR3: CASSYERAGGNYEQYF. DNA of the CDR3: TGTGCCAGCAGTTACGAGCGGGCAGGGGGGAACTACGAGCAGTACTTC.

This clone rates as medium-sized (0.01 to 0.1%). The chain combines TRBV19 with TRBJ1-2; tentative D call: TRBD1 (6 bases). The ends were cut back, 6 bases at V and 4 bases at J, with 12 bases in the middle. The CDR3 consists of 13 residues. Germline CDR1 and CDR2: LNHDA and SQIVND (reference sequence). CDR3 DNA sequence: TGTGCCAGTAGGGGTACAGGGAGCTATGGCTACACCTTC. Its translation is CASRGTGSYGYTF.

The J gene is TRBJ1-3, the V gene TRBV14; D is unresolved. This CDR3 spans 12 amino acids. Germline lookup yields CDR1 SGHDN and CDR2 FVKESK. V was pared by 4 bases and J by 4 bases, with 5 bases between. The DNA for the CDR3 is TGTGCCAGCAGCCCGACAGGAAACACCATATATTTT. It is translated as CASSPTGNTIYF.

This clone is a singleton in its sample. The chain has TRBV5-1 and TRBJ1-4, with D tentatively TRBD1 (5 bases). Germline values: CDR1 SGHRS, CDR2 YFSETQ. The V gene lost 0 bases and the J gene lost 8 bases, with 11 bases spanning the gap. The length of the CDR3 is 14 residues. The CDR3 is CASSLGGAKEKLFF. CDR3 nucleotide sequence: TGCGCCAGCAGCTTGGGGGGCGCCAAGGAAAAACTGTTTTTT.

V gene TRBV5-5 combines with J gene TRBJ2-7; possible D gene TRBD1, 6 bases. Looked up from germline, CDR1 is SGHKS and CDR2 is YYEKEE (reference sequence). The V end was cut by 0 bases, the J end by 3 bases, with 13 bases between. There are 15 residues in the CDR3. The CDR3 region has the DNA TGTGCCAGCAGCTTGGGGCCAGGGGATAACTACGAGCAGTACTTC. It specifies CASSLGPGDNYEQYF. Together with reference TRBV5-5 and TRBJ2-7, the CDR3 gives the full variable domain: DAGVTQSPTHLIKTRGQQVTLRCSPISGHKSVSWYQQVLGQGPQFIFQYYEKEERGRGNFPDRFSARQFPNYSSELNVNALLLGDSALYLCASSLGPGDNYEQYFGPGTRLTVT.

The chain carries TRBV5-4 and TRBJ1-1, with D tentatively TRBD1 (5 bases). CDR1 is SGHNT and CDR2 is YYREEE in the germline V gene (reference sequence). CDR3 size: 16 residues. Trimming removed 4 bases at V and 0 bases at J, with 16 bases between. In nucleotides, the CDR3 is TGTGCCAGCAGCCGAGTTGCGGGGGGAATGAACACTGAAGCTTTCTTT. Its translation: CASSRVAGGMNTEAFF.

This clone was observed a few times. CDR3 protein: CAWSKGTLNTEAFF. CDR3 coding DNA: TGTGCCTGGAGTAAAGGCACCTTGAACACTGAAGCTTTCTTT. The chain carries TRBV30 and TRBJ1-1; D ambiguous. Trimming pared 2 bases from V and 0 bases from J, leaving 10 bases between. The CDR3 sequence is 14 residues long. Per germline, CDR1 GTSNPN and CDR2 SVGIG (reference sequence).

The chain carries TRBV10-3 and TRBJ1-2; TRBD1 matches 9 bases. With 4 bases clipped from V and 4 bases from J, the junction kept 13 bases outside the gene matches. The CDR3 runs to 17 residues. Germline CDR1 ENHRY, CDR2 SYGVKD. The CDR3 protein is CAISADGTGRSSYGYTF. As DNA, the CDR3 is TGTGCCATCAGTGCGGATGGGACAGGGAGAAGTTCCTATGGCTACACCTTC.

This rearrangement joins TRBV5-8 to TRBJ1-1, with TRBD1 as a possible D gene (5 bases). The V end was cut by 4 bases, the J end by 5 bases, with 21 bases between. CDR1 and CDR2 (germline): SGHTS, YDEGEE. This CDR3 is 16 amino acids long. The CDR3 DNA follows: TGTGCCAGCAGCCGCCCAAAGCCCTGGGGGGGAACTGAAGCTTTCTTT. Its translation: CASSRPKPWGGTEAFF.